Listed below are T cell receptor beta chains from one sample, sequenced in a study of regulatory dendritic cells for organ transplantation. Measured with immunoSEQ multiplex PCR; TCRdb has only the in-frame clones, and not every one. This table holds 30,000 to 40,000 clones, around 90% found once. The sequencing sample was made of naive CD4+ T cells from blood. The receptors derive from a human donor in good health. The CDR3 runs from the conserved cysteine through the conserved F or W.

TRBV15 | CATSSQTGYNEQFF
TRBV4-1 | CASSLGPDQPQHF
TRBV6-6 | CASSTRSGTEAFF
TRBV18 | CASSPGLAGERDTQYF
TRBV18 | CASSLRDRGPDTQYF
TRBV27 | CASSPLVAYEQYF
TRBV7-8 | CASSLVAGTSGYNEQFF
TRBV29-1 | CSVGGSSRALVYGEQFF
TRBV5-1 | CASSLQGTAYEQYF
TRBV7-2 | CASRVSGRIEQYF
TRBV19 | CASSQPGPSHGGYTF
TRBV2 | CASSEISWNTEAFF
TRBV5-1 | CASSLTRTGLSTGELFF
TRBV6-5 | CASSYSSGVGYTF
TRBV7-8 | CASSLMEWELFF
TRBV28 | CASRTSGAGSSDTQYF
TRBV10-3 | CAISDDWTDTSGANVLTF
TRBV4-3 | CASSQVSQRGAADTQYF
TRBV11-2 | CASSPLRIAELNYEQYF
TRBV5-4 | CAARDHNTGELFF
TRBV27 | CASSFSGAGANVLTF
TRBV28 | CASEGQRVYNEQFF
TRBV7-2 | CASSSPGLVGNEQFF
TRBV18 | CASSIGVKVNTEAFF
TRBV19 | CASSSGQGSYEQYF
TRBV7-8 | CASSAEAGGTGYTQYF
TRBV5-6 | CASSTLAVDTQYF